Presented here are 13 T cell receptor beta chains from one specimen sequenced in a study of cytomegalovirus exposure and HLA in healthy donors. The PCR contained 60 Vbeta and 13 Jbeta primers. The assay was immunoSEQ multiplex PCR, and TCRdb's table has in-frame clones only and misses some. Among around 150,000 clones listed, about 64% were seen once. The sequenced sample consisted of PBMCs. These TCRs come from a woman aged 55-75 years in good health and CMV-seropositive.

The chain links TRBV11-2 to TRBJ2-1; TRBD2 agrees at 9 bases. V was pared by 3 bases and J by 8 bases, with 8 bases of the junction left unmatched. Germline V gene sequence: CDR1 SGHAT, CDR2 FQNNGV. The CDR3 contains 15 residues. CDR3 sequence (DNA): TGTGCCAGCAGCTTTGTCGCGGGAGGGCCCCATGAGCAGTTCTTC. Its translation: CASSFVAGGPHEQFF.

The chain's CDR3 is CASSLKAGQEVGYTF. DNA of the CDR3: TGTGCCAGCAGCTTAAAGGCCGGACAGGAGGTTGGCTACACCTTC. V and J are TRBV7-3 and TRBJ1-2; TRBD1 matches 7 bases. The germline gives CDR1 SGHTA, CDR2 FQGTGA. This CDR3 is 15 amino acids long. V was pared by 1 base and J by 7 bases, with 9 bases of the junction left unmatched.

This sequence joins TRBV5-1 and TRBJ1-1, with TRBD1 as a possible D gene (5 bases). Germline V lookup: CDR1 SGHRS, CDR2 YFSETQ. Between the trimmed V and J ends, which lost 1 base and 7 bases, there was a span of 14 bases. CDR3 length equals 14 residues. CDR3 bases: TGCGCCAGCAGCTTGAACGTTTTAGGGGATGAAGCTTTCTTT. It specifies CASSLNVLGDEAFF.

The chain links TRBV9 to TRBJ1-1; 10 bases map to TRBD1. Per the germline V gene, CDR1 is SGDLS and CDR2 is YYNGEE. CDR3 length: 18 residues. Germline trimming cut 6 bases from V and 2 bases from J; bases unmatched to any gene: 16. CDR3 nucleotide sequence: TGTGCCAGCACCACAGGCCCAGGGACAGGGGCTTCTAACACTGAAGCTTTCTTT. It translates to CASTTGPGTGASNTEAFF.

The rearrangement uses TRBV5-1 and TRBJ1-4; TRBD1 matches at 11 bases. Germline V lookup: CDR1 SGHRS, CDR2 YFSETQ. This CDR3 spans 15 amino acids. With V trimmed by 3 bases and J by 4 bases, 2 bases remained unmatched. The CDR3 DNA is TGCGCCAGCAGCTGGGGACAGGGGGGTAATGAAAAACTGTTTTTT. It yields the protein CASSWGQGGNEKLFF.

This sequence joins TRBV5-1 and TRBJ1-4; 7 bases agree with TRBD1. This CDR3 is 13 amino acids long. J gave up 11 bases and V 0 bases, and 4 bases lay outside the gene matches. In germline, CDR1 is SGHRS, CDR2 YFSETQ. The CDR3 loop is CASSLAQGQKLFF. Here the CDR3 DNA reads TGCGCCAGCAGCTTGGCCCAGGGACAGAAACTGTTTTTT.

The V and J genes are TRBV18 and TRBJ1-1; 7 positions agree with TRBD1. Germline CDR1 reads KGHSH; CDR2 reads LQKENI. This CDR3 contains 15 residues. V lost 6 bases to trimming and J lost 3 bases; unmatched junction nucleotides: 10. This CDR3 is CASSVTETGDTEAFF. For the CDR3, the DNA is TGTGCCAGCTCGGTAACCGAAACAGGGGACACTGAAGCTTTCTTT.

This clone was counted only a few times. The CDR3 protein is CASSRGGLGTDTQYF. CDR3 DNA sequence: TGTGCCAGTAGTAGGGGGGGTTTGGGCACAGATACGCAGTATTTT. V usage is TRBV19 and J usage is TRBJ2-3; 7 bases align to TRBD2. V lost 4 bases and J lost 1; bases outside the gene matches: 5. This CDR3 has 15 amino acids. The germline V gene encodes CDR1 LNHDA and CDR2 SQIVND (reference sequence).

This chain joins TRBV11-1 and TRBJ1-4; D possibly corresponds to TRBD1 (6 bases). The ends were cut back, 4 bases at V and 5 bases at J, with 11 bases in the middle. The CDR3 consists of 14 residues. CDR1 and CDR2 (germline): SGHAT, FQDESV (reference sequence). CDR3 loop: CASSWDTSNEKLFF. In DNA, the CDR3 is TGTGCCAGCAGCTGGGACACCTCCAATGAAAAACTGTTTTTT.

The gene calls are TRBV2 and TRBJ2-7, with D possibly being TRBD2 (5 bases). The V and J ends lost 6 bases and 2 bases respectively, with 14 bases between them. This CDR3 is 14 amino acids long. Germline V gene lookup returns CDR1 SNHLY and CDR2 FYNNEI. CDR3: CASSIANRAYEQYF. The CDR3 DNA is TGTGCCAGCAGCATAGCGAATCGAGCCTACGAGCAGTACTTC.

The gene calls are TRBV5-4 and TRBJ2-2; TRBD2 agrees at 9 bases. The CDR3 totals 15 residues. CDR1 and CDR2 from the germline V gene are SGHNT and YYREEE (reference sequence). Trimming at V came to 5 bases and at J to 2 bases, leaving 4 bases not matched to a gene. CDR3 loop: CASRGSGSNTGELFF. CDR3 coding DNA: TGTGCCAGCAGAGGTAGCGGGAGTAACACCGGGGAGCTGTTTTTT.

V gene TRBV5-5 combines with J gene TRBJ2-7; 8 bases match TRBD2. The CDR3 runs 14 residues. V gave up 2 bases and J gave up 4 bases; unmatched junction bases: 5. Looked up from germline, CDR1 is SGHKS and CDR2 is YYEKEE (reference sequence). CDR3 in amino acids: CASSLLAEYYEQYF. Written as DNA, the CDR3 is TGTGCCAGCAGCTTACTAGCGGAATATTACGAGCAGTACTTC.

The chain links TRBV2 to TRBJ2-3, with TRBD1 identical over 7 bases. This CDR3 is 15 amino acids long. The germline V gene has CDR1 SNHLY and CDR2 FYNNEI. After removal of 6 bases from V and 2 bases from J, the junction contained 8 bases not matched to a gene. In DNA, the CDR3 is TGTGCCAGCAGGGATGATGGACAGGTCACAGATACGCAGTATTTT. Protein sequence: CASRDDGQVTDTQYF.